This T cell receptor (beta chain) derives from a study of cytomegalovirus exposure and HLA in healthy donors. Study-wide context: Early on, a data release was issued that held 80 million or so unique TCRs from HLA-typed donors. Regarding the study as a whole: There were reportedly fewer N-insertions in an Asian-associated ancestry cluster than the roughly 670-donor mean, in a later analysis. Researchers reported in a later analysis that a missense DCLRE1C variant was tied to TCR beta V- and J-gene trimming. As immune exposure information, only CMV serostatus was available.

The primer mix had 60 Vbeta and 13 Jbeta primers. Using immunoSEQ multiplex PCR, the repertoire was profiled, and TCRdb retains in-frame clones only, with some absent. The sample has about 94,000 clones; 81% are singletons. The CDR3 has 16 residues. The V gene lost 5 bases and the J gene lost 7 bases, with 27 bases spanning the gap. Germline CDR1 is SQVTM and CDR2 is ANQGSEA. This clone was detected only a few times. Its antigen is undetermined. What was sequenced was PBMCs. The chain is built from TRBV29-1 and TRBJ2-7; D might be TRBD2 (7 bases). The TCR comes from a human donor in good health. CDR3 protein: CSVRGGRGEGVKEQYF. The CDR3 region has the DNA TGCAGCGTTCGGGGCGGAAGAGGGGAGGGGGTTAAGGAGCAGTACTTC.